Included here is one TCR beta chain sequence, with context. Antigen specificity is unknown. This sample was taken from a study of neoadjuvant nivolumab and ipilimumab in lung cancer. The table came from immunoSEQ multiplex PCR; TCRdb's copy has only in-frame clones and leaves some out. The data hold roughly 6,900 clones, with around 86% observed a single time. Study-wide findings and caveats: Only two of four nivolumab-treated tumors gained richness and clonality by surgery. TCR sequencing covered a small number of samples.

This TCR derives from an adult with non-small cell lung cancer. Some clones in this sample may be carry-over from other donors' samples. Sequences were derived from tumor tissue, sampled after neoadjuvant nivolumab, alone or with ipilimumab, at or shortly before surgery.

CDR3 amino acids: CASSQDLDQGTYGYTF. As DNA, the CDR3 is TGCGCCAGCAGCCAAGACTTGGACCAGGGAACCTATGGCTACACCTTC. The chain recombines TRBV4-3 with TRBJ1-2; maybe TRBD1 (5 bases). Deletions cut 0 bases from V and 4 bases from J, with 15 bases between. Germline CDR1 reads LGHNA; CDR2 reads YSLEER. The CDR3 consists of 16 residues.